The 14 T cell receptor beta chains below come from one sample, sequenced in a study of beta chain features in type 1 diabetes (dated by TCRdb to the late 2010s). The method behind the library was the immunoSEQ multiplex PCR assay. The entire amount of isolated RNA was reverse transcribed using the High Capacity cDNA Reverse Transcription Kit, so the sequenced TCRB transcripts were expressed ones. TCRdb retrieved this table from immuneACCESS and kept in-frame rearrangements only. Not all clones are present; in checked studies, unresolved V genes account for under half, and no reason is known for the remainder. The sample includes hundreds of thousands of clones, with more than 12% observed a single time. Roughly 0.04% of the sample comes from the top ten. Antigens of these TCRs are unknown. Paper-wide results and their limitations: A moderate but significant shortening of TCRB CDR3 length was observed in type 1 diabetes patients in all four CD4+ subsets.

The sequenced sample was naive CD4+ T cells from blood. The cell subset or site label of this sample denotes: true naive CD4+ T cells. These receptors originate from a man aged 18 to 30 with type 1 diabetes.

The J gene is TRBJ1-2, the V gene TRBV28; 7 nucleotides align to TRBD1. The germline gives CDR1 MDHEN, CDR2 SYDVKM. The CDR3 is 14 amino acids. With V trimmed by 7 bases and J by 8 bases, 13 bases remained unmatched. The CDR3 reads CASILMTGIGGYTF. The CDR3 DNA is TGTGCCAGCATTCTCATGACAGGGATTGGGGGCTACACCTTC.

CDR3 protein: CASRQDFSSYGYTF. CDR3 coding DNA: TGTGCCAGCAGACAGGACTTCTCTTCCTATGGCTACACCTTC. The V call is TRBV21-1, the J call TRBJ1-2. TRBV21-1 is termed a pseudogene. The CDR3 is 14 amino acids.

This clone was seen more than once but under ten times. J is TRBJ2-1 and V is TRBV7-2, with 10 bases aligning to TRBD2. Germline CDR1 reads SGHTA; CDR2 reads FQGNSA. The ends lost 5 bases at V and 9 bases at J; junction bases unmatched: 13. The CDR3 spans 16 residues. CDR3 residues: CASSPPGLARVGEQFF. DNA for the CDR3: TGTGCCAGCAGCCCGCCGGGACTAGCGAGGGTGGGTGAGCAGTTCTTC.

This clone has only a few counts. The genes are TRBV10-3 and TRBJ1-5, with 9 nucleotides matching TRBD1. CDR3 length: 16 amino acids. CDR1 is ENHRY and CDR2 is SYGVKD in the germline V gene. V shed 3 bases, J shed 2 bases, and the junction held 5 bases outside the gene matches. Here the CDR3 reads CAISDYRGRGNQPQHF. CDR3 nucleotides: TGTGCCATCAGTGATTACAGGGGGCGAGGCAATCAGCCCCAGCATTTT.

The rearrangement uses TRBV4-3 and TRBJ1-2; no definite D call. The CDR3 is 15 amino acids. The germline CDR1 and CDR2 sequences are LGHNA and YSLEER. The ends were cut back, 0 bases at V and 4 bases at J, with 12 bases in the middle. CDR3 coding DNA: TGCGCCAGCAGCCAAGATCCTCAGGTTGCCTATGGCTACACCTTC. This sequence encodes CASSQDPQVAYGYTF.

Remarks on this clone: At one boundary the junction diverges from the germline segment, which might be a read error. The chain has TRBV7-7 and TRBJ2-2; D unresolved. This CDR3 spans 14 amino acids. CDR1 is SSHAT and CDR2 is FNYEAQ in the germline V gene (reference sequence). The CDR3 is CASSSTLGTGELFF. CDR3 nucleotide sequence: TGTGCTAGCAGCTCGACCCTTGGCACCGGGGAGCTGTTTTTT.

This clone was recorded a few times. This chain uses TRBV29-1 with TRBJ1-1, with D possibly TRBD1 on 5 matching bases. There are 15 residues in the CDR3. Germline V lookup: CDR1 SQVTM, CDR2 ANQGSEA. Trimming shortened V by 4 bases and J by 0 bases, and 15 bases separated the two germline ends. CDR3 region: CSVGRQRWMNTEAFF. The CDR3 coding sequence is TGCAGCGTTGGTCGACAGCGGTGGATGAACACTGAAGCTTTCTTT.

This clone has just a few counts. The V call is TRBV5-1, the J call TRBJ2-1; 7 bases fit TRBD2. The CDR3 length is 15 residues. From germline, CDR1 is SGHRS and CDR2 YFSETQ. With V trimmed by 4 bases and J by 5 bases, 9 bases remained unmatched. As DNA, the CDR3 is TGCGCCAGCAGCCTTAGGGACTACCAAGACAATGAGCAGTTCTTC. Protein product: CASSLRDYQDNEQFF.

The rearrangement joins TRBV15 to TRBJ2-3; no definite D call. Trimming pared 0 bases from V and 5 bases from J, leaving 6 bases between. Per germline, CDR1 LNHNV and CDR2 YYDKDF (reference sequence). This CDR3 spans 13 amino acids. In nucleotides, the CDR3 is TGTGCCACCAGCAGAGATCAGGAAGATACGCAGTATTTT. Protein: CATSRDQEDTQYF.

This clone appeared a few times. V and J are TRBV7-3 and TRBJ2-7; D unclear. The germline CDR1 and CDR2 sequences are SGHTA and FQGTGA. Trimming took 6 bases from V and 6 from J, leaving 21 bases between them. The CDR3 extends over 15 amino acids. This chain's CDR3 is CASSPHAQGMGEQYF. CDR3 nucleotide sequence: TGTGCCAGCAGTCCACACGCCCAAGGGATGGGCGAGCAGTACTTC.

V usage is TRBV10-3 and J usage is TRBJ2-2; 7 bases agree with TRBD2. J gave up 3 bases and V 7 bases, and 5 bases lay outside the gene matches. CDR3 length: 14 amino acids. Germline V gives CDR1 ENHRY, CDR2 SYGVKD. The CDR3 DNA reads TGTGCCATCACGTATGGGAGGGACACCGGGGAGCTGTTTTTT. This translates into CAITYGRDTGELFF.

This clone showed up just a few times. The V and J genes are TRBV29-1 and TRBJ2-1; D is unresolved. The CDR3 consists of 14 residues. Trimming removed 7 bases at V and 8 bases at J, with 21 bases between. CDR1 SQVTM and CDR2 ANQGSEA come from the germline V gene. The CDR3 region has the DNA TGCAGCGCCTCCTCCCCGCCTCTCTTCCATGAGCAGTTCTTC. Residues: CSASSPPLFHEQFF.

This chain joins TRBV4-3 and TRBJ2-7, with D uncertain. Deletions cut 0 bases from V and 3 bases from J, with 18 bases between. CDR1 and CDR2 from the germline V gene are LGHNA and YSLEER. The CDR3 totals 17 residues. CDR3 in DNA: TGCGCCAGCAGCCAAGACCCAAGGCACGGATCAGGCTACGAGCAGTACTTC. It is translated as CASSQDPRHGSGYEQYF.

In this sample, this clone turned up a few times. The J gene is TRBJ2-1, the V gene TRBV2, with 8 bases that match TRBD2. CDR1 and CDR2 from the germline V gene are SNHLY and FYNNEI. The CDR3 runs to 15 residues. The J segment lost 9 bases and the V segment lost 3 bases, leaving 10 bases of the junction unmatched. CDR3: CASSEIERERGEQFF. The CDR3 DNA sequence: TGTGCCAGCAGTGAGATCGAGCGGGAGAGGGGTGAGCAGTTCTTC.